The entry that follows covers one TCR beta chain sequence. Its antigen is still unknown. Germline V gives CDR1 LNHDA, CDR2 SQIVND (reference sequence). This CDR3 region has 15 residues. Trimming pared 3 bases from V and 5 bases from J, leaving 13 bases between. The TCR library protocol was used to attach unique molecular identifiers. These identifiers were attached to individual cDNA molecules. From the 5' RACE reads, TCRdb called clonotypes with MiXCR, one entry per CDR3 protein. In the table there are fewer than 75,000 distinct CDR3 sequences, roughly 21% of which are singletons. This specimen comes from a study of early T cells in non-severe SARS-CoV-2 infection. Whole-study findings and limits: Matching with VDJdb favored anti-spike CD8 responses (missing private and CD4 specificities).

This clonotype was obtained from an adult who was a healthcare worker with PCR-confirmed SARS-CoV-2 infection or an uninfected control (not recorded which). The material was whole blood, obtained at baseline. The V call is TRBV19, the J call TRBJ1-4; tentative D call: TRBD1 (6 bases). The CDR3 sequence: CASSILGGLNEKLFF. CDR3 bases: TGTGCCAGTAGTATCCTCGGGGGGCTGAATGAAAAACTGTTTTTT.